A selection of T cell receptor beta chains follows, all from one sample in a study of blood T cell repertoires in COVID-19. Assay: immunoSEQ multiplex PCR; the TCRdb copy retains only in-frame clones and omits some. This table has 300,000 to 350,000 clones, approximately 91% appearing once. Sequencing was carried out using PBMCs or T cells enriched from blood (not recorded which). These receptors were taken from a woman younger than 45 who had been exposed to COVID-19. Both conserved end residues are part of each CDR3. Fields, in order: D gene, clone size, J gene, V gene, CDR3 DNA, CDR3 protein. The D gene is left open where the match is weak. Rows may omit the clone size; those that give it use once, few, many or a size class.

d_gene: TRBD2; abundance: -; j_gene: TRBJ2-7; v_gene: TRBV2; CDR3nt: TGTGCCAGCAGTTTAGCTGGACTAGCGGACACCTACGAGCAGTACTTC; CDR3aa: CASSLAGLADTYEQYF
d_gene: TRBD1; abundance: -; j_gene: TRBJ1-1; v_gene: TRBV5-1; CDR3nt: TGCGCCAGCAGCCAAGAGGGGGCGGACACTGAAGCTTTCTTT; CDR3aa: CASSQEGADTEAFF
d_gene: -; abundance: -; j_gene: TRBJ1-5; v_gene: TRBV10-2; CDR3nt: TGCGCCAGCCAAGGGACAATAAATCAGCCCCAGCATTTT; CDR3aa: CASQGTINQPQHF
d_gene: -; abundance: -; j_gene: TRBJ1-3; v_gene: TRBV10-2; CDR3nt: TGCGCCAGCACAGCGGGGACGGCGGACACCATATATTTT; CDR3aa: CASTAGTADTIYF
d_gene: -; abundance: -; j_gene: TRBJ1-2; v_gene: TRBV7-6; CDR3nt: TGTGCCAGCAGCTTGGAGTCCGGAATCAGCTATGGCTACACCTTC; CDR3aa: CASSLESGISYGYTF
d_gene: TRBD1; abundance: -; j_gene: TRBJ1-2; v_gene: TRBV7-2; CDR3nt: TGTGCCAGCAGCGGACGGGTGGGACAGGGGAATGGCTACACCTTC; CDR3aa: CASSGRVGQGNGYTF
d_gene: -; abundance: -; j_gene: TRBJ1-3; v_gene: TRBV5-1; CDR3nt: TGCGCCAGCAGACCCGGGGGGACATCCTCTGGAAACACCATATATTTT; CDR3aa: CASRPGGTSSGNTIYF
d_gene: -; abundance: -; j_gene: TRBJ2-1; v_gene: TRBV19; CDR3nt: TGTGCCAGTAGTATAGTCCTTCGAGGCGAGCAGTTCTTC; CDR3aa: CASSIVLRGEQFF
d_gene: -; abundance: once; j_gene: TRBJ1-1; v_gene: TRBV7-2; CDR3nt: TGTGCCAGCAGCTTAAAGGGGGACACTGAAGCTTTCTTT; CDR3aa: CASSLKGDTEAFF
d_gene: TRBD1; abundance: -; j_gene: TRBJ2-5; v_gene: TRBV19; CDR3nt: TGTGCCAGTAGCCCGGCAGGGGGAGAGACCCAGTACTTC; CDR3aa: CASSPAGGETQYF
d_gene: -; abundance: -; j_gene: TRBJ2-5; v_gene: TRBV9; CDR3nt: TGTGCCAGCAGCGTAGCTCCCCAGGCTCTCATCCAAGAGACCCAGTACTTC; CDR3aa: CASSVAPQALIQETQYF
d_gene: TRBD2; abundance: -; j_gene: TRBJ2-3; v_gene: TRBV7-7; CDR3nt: TGTGCCAGCAGCCAACTAGCGGGGGGGATCACAGATACGCAGTATTTT; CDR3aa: CASSQLAGGITDTQYF
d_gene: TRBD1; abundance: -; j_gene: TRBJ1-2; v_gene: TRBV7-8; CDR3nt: TGTGCCAGCAGCTTAGCCCGGACAGGGGTGAAGGGCTACACCTTC; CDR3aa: CASSLARTGVKGYTF
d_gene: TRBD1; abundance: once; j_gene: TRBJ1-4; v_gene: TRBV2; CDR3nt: TGTGCCAGTCAACGACAGGGGGCGGAACTTATAGGTGAAAAACTGTTTTTT; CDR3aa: CASQRQGAELIGEKLFF
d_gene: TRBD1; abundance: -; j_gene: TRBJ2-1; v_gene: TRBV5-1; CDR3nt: TGCGCCAGCAGCTTGGAGGGGACAGGCTCCTACAATGAGCAGTTCTTC; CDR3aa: CASSLEGTGSYNEQFF
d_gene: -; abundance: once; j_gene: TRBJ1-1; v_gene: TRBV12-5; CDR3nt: TGTGCTAGTGGTTTGGTGGGCTATTCGAACACTGAAGCTTTCTTT; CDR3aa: CASGLVGYSNTEAFF
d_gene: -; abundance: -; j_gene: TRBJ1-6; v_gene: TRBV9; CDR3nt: TGTGCCAGCAGCGTAGGAGTCTTCGGTGACTATAATTCACCCCTCCACTTT; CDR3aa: CASSVGVFGDYNSPLHF
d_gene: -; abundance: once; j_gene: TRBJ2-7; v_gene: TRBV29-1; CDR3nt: TGCAGCGTTGAAGACCCCTTAGGTCCGGAGACTCGCCGGGGGAGTGGGCAGTACTTC; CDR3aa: CSVEDPLGPETRRGSGQYF
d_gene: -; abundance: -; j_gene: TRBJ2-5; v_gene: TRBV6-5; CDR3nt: TGTGCCAGCAGTTATCAGGGTTTATCCTCCTCGGCCCAGTACTTC; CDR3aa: CASSYQGLSSSAQYF
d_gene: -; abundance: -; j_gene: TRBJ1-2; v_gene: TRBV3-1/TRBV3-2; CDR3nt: TGTGCCAGCAGCCAAGAAGGGGTGCGCGGCTACACCTTC; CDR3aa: CASSQEGVRGYTF
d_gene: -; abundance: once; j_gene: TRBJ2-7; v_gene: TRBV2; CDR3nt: TGTGCCAGCAGTGATTTGGCGGGGGCCGACCTACACTACGAGCAGTACTTC; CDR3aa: CASSDLAGADLHYEQYF
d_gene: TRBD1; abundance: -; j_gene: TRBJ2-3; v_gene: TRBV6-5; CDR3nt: TGTGCCAGCAGGACGACAGGGTTGGGCACAGATACGCAGTATTTT; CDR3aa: CASRTTGLGTDTQYF
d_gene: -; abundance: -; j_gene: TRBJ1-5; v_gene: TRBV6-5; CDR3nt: TGTGCCAGCAGTTGGCTGACGGGGCAGCCCCAGCATTTT; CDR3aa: CASSWLTGQPQHF
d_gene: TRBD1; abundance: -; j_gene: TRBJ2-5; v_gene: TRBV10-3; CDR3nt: TGTGCCATCAGTCCGGGACAGGGCGGTATGGGAGAGACCCAGTACTTC; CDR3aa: CAISPGQGGMGETQYF
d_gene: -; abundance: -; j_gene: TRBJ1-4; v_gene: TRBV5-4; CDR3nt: TGTGCCAGCAGCTCCGGACAGCGTAATGAAAAACTGTTTTTT; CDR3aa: CASSSGQRNEKLFF
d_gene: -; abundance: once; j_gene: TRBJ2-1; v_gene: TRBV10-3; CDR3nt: TGTGCCATCAGTGGGACTCCATACGATGAGCAGTTCTTC; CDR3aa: CAISGTPYDEQFF
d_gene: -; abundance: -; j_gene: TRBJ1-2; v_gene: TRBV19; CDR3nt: TGTGCCAGTAAGGACAGTGGCCCGTATCTGGGTGGCTACACCTTC; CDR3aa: CASKDSGPYLGGYTF
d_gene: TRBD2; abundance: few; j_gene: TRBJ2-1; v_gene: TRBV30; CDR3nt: TGTGCCTGGAGCGGGGGGACCTCCTACAATGAGCAGTTCTTC; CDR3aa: CAWSGGTSYNEQFF
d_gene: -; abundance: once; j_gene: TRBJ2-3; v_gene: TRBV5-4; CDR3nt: TGTGCCAGCAGTGGTGACAGGTTCTCAGATACGCAGTATTTT; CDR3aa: CASSGDRFSDTQYF
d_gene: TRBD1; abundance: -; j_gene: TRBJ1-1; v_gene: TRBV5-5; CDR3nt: TGTGCCAGCAGCATCAGACAGGGGCTAAATCTTGAAGCTTTCTTT; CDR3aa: CASSIRQGLNLEAFF
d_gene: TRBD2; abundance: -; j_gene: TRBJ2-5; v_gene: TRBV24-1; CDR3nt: TGTGCCACCAGTGATCGCCTAGCGGGGGGGAGATTTCAAGAGACCCAGTACTTC; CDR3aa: CATSDRLAGGRFQETQYF
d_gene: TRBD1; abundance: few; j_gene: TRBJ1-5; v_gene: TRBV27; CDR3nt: TGTGCCAGCAGTTTAAGAGGGGGCGCGGGACAGCCCCAGCATTTT; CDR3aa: CASSLRGGAGQPQHF
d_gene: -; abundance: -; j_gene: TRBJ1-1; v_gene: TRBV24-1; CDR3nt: TGTGCCACCAGTGCCGTTAACACTGAAGCTTTCTTT; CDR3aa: CATSAVNTEAFF
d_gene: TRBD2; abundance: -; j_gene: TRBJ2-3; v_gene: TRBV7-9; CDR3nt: TGTGCCAGCAGCTTAGCGACTAGCGGGGCGGCAGATACGCAGTATTTT; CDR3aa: CASSLATSGAADTQYF
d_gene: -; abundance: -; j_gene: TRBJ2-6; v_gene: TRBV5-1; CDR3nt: TGCGCCAGCAGCTTGGTAGGAGCCACCAACCCCTCTGGGGCCAACGTCCTGACTTTC; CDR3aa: CASSLVGATNPSGANVLTF
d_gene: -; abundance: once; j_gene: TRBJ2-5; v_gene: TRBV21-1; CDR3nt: TGTGCCAGCAGCAAAGAGGGGACAGGGGTTAAGGGGACCCAGTACTTC; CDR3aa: CASSKEGTGVKGTQYF
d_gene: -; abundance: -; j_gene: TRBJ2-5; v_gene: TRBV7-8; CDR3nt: TGTGCCAGCAGCTTAGCCAGGGAACGTGAGACCCAGTACTTC; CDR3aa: CASSLARERETQYF
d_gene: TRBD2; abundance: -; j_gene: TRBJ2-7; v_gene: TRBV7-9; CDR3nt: TGTGCCAGCAGCCGAAACGGACTAGCGGGGGGGTACGAGCAGTACTTC; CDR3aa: CASSRNGLAGGYEQYF
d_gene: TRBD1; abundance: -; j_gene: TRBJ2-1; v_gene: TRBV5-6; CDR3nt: TGTGCCAGCAGCCCGACAGGGAATAGCTACAATGAGCAGTTCTTC; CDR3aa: CASSPTGNSYNEQFF
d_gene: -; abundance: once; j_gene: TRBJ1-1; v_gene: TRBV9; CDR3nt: TGTGCCAGCAGCGTAACCCCGGGAGGTACTGAAGCTTTCTTT; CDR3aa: CASSVTPGGTEAFF
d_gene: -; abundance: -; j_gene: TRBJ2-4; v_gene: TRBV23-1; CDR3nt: TGCGCCAGCAGTCAATCCCCCCCAGGGTGGAACATTCAGTACTTC; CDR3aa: CASSQSPPGWNIQYF
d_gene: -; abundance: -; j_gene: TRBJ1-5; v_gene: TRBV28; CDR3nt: TGTGCCAGCAGTTTCCCGGGGGTGGGAAATCAGCCCCAGCATTTT; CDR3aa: CASSFPGVGNQPQHF
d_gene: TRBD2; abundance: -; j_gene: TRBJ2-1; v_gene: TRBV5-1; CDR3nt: TGCGCCAGCAGCTTGGGAGCGGGGTCTTCCAATGAGCAGTTCTTC; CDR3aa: CASSLGAGSSNEQFF
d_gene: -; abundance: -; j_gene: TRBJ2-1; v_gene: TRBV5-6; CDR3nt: TGTGCCAGCAGCTTGGACAGGGAGCAGTTCTTC; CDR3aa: CASSLDREQFF
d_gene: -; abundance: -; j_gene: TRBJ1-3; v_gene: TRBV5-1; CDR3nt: TGCGCCAGCAGCTACACCAGGGGAGATCCTGGAAACACCATATATTTT; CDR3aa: CASSYTRGDPGNTIYF
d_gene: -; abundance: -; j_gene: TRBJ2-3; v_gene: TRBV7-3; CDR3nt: TGTGCCAGCAGCTCGAGCGGAGTTAGCACAGATACGCAGTATTTT; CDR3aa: CASSSSGVSTDTQYF
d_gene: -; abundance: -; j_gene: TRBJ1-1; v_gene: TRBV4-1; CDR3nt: TGCGCCAGCAGCCAATATCGGGAGAACACTGAAGCTTTCTTT; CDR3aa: CASSQYRENTEAFF
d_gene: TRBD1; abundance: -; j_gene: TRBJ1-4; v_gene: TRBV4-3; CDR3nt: TGCGCCAGCAGCCAAGAAGGGGGCAGAGAAAAACTGTTTTTT; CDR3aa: CASSQEGGREKLFF
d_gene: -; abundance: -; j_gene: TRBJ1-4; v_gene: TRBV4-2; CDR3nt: TGTGCCAGCAGCCTGTCGGGGTCAACTAATGAAAAACTGTTTTTT; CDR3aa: CASSLSGSTNEKLFF
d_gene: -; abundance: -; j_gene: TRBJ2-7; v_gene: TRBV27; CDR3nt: TGTGCCAGCAGTTTGACAGTCTCCTACGAGCAGTACTTC; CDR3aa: CASSLTVSYEQYF
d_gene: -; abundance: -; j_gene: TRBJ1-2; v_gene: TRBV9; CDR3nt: TGTGCCAGCAGTGCAAGAGGGGGACATGGCTACACCTTC; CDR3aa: CASSARGGHGYTF
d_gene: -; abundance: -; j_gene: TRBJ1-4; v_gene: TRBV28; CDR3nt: TGTGCCAGCAGTTCAGGGGTTGAAAAACTGTTTTTT; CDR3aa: CASSSGVEKLFF
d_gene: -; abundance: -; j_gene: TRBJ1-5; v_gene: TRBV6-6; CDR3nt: TGTGCCAGCACTGAGCGGGGCAGGGGAGTTTCACAGCCCCAGCATTTT; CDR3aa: CASTERGRGVSQPQHF
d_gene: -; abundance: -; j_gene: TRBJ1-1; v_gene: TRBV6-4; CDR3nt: TGTGCCAGCAGTGACTATTTTCGGTCTTCTGAAGCTTTCTTT; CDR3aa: CASSDYFRSSEAFF
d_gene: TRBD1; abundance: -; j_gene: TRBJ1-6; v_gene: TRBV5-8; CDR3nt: TGTGCCAGCAGCTTGGTTCGGGGACAGGGGAGTAGCTCCTATAATTCACCCCTCCACTTT; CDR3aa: CASSLVRGQGSSSYNSPLHF
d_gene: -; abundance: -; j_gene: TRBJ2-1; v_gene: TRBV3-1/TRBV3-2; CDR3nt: TGTGCCAGCAGCCAAGTTCGACAATCGACGTTCTTC; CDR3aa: CASSQVRQSTFF